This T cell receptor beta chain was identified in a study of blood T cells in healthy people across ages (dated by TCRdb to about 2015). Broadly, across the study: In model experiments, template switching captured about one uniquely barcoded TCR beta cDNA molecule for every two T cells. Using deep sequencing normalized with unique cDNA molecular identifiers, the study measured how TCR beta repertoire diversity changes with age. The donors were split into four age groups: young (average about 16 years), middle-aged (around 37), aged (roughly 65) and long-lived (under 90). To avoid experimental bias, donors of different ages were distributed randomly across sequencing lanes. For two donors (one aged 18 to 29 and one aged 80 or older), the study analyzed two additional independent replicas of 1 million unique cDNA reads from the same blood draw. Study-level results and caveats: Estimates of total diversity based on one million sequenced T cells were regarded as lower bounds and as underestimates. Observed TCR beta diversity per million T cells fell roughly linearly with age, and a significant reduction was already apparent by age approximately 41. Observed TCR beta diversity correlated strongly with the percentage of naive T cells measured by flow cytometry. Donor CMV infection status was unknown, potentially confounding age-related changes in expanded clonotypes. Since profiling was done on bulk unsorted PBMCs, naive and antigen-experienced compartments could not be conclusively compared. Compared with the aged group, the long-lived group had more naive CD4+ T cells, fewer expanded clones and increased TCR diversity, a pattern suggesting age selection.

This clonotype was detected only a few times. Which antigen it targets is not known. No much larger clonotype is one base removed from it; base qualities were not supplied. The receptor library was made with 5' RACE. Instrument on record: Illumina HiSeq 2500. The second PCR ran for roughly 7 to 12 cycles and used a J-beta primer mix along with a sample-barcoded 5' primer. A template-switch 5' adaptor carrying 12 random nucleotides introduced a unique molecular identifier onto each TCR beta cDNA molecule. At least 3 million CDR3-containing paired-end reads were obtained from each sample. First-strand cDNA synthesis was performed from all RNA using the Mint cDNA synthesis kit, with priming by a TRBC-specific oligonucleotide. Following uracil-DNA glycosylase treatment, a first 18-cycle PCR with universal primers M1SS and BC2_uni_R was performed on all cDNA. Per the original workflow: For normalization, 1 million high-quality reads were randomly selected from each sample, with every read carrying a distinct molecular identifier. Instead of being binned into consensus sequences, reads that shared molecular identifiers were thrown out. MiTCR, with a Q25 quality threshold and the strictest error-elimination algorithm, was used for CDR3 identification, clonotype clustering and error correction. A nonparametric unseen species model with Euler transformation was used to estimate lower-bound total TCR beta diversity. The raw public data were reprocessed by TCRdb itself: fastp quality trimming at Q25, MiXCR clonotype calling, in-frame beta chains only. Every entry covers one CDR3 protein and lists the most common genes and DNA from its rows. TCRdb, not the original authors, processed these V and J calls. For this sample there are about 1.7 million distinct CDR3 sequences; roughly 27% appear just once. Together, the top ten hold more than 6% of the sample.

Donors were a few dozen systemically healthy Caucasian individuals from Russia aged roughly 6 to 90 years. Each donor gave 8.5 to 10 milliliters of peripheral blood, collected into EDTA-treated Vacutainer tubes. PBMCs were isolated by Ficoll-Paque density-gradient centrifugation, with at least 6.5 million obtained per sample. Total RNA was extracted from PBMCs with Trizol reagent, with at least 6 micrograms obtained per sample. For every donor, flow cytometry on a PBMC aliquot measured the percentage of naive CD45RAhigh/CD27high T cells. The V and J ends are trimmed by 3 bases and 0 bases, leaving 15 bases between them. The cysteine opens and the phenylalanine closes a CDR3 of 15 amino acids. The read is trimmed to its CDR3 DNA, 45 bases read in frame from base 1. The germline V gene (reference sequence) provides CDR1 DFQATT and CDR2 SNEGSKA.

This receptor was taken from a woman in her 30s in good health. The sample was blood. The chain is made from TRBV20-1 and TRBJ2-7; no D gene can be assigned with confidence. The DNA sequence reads TGCAGTGCTAGGGGTACTCTACTTGCCTCCTACGAGCAGTACTTC. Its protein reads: CSARGTLLASYEQYF.